The 3 T cell receptor beta chains presented below share a single source sample, sequenced in a study of regulatory T cells in long-lasting Graves disease. Investigators prepared the TCR beta libraries by applying iRepertoire HTBI primers and Arm-PCR of CDR3 regions. TCRdb redid the calling of the multiplex PCR reads with MiXCR, one entry per CDR3 protein. The sample carries roughly 500,000 distinct CDR3 sequences, roughly 13% recorded once. Described time point: newly diagnosed GD, antithyroid drugs for less than 3 months. PBMC RNA served as the TCR library source. These data also featured in a second study, about T cells in Graves' hyperthyroidism and ophthalmopathy.

This specimen was peripheral blood mononuclear cells (PBMCs), taken at new diagnosis, from a patient treated with antithyroid drugs. All receptors derive from a man aged 25 to 40 with Graves disease.

The J gene is TRBJ2-7, the V gene TRBV20-1; TRBD2 matches at 7 bases. From germline, CDR1 is DFQATT and CDR2 SNEGSKA (reference sequence). CDR3 length equals 16 residues. V trimming: 2 bases; J trimming: 0 bases; junction bases outside the gene matches: 10. CDR3 coding DNA: TGCAGTGCTAGAATACCACTAGCGCAGAGCTCCTACGAGCAGTACTTC. It translates to CSARIPLAQSSYEQYF.

Ten or more counts support this clonotype. This sequence joins TRBV30 and TRBJ2-1; D perhaps matches TRBD2 (5 bases). The CDR3 consists of 12 residues. Germline loops: CDR1 GTSNPN, CDR2 SVGIG (reference sequence). V lost 4 bases, J lost 6 bases, and 10 bases lay in between. In nucleotides, the CDR3 is TGTGCCTGGACTAGCATAGGCAATGAGCAGTTCTTC. Amino acids: CAWTSIGNEQFF.

The sample holds many counts of this clonotype. V usage is TRBV12-3 or TRBV12-4 and J usage is TRBJ1-2, with D possibly matching TRBD1 (5 bases). Trimming took off 2 bases at V and 0 bases at J, with 13 bases between the two ends. CDR3 length: 16 amino acids. This chain's CDR3 is CASSLTWDGTNYGYTF. CDR3 nucleotides: TGTGCCAGCAGTTTAACATGGGACGGGACTAACTATGGCTACACCTTC.